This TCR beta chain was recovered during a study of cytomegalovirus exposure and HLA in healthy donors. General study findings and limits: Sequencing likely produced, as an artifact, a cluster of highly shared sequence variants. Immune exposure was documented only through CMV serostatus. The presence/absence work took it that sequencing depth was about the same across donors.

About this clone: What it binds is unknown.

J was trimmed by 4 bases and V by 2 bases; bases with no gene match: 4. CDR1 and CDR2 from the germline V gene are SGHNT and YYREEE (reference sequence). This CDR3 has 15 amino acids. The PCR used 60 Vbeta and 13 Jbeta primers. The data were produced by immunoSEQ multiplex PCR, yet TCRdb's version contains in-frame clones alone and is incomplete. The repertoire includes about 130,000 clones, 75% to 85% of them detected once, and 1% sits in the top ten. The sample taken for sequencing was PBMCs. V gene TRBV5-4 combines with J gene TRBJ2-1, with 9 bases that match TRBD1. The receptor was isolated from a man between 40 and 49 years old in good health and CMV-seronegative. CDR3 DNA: TGTGCCAGCAGCTTTGGACAGGGGAATTACAATGAGCAGTTCTTC. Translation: CASSFGQGNYNEQFF.